These T cell receptor beta chains were read from a single sample in a study of blood T cell repertoires in COVID-19. Produced via immunoSEQ multiplex PCR; TCRdb's table is partial and in-frame only. The sample holds around 250,000 clones, around 87% seen once. Specimen: peripheral blood. The receptors here all came from a woman between 65 and 79 years old with active or convalescent COVID-19. Each CDR3 is given with its conserved first and last residue. D genes are given only for firm matches.

TRBV18	TRBD1	TRBJ2-3	TGTGCCAGCTCCCCCAGGGGGAGAGGGGCAGTTGATACGCAGTATTTT	CASSPRGRGAVDTQYF
TRBV4-3	NA	TRBJ2-1	TGCGCCAGCAGCCCCGGGGTCCGGGCCCACAATGAGCAGTTCTTC	CASSPGVRAHNEQFF
TRBV7-2	NA	TRBJ2-2	TGTGCCAGCAGCCGCGGGACCGGGGCCGGGGAGCTGTTTTTT	CASSRGTGAGELFF
TRBV5-1	TRBD1	TRBJ2-1	TGCGCCAGCAGCGGTTCGGGACAGGGAAGTTACAATGAGCAGTTCTTC	CASSGSGQGSYNEQFF
TRBV6-2/TRBV6-3	NA	TRBJ1-2	TGTGCCAGCAGTATACAGGACGCCCTATATGGCTACACCTTC	CASSIQDALYGYTF
TRBV2	NA	TRBJ1-2	TGTGCCAGCAGTGGTGGGAACAGGGACTACACCTTC	CASSGGNRDYTF
TRBV3-1/TRBV3-2	NA	TRBJ1-1	TGTGCCAGCAGACAACCCGGGGGGCGGGGACCTCTGAACACTGAAGCTTTCTTT	CASRQPGGRGPLNTEAFF
TRBV7-9	NA	TRBJ1-6	TGTGCCAGCAGCTTTGGGCCAGCAAATTCACCCCTCCACTTT	CASSFGPANSPLHF
TRBV19	NA	TRBJ1-1	TGTGCCACCGTGAGTTGGAGCACTGAAGCTTTCTTT	CATVSWSTEAFF
TRBV7-6	NA	TRBJ1-1	TGTGCCAGCAGCTCTCGACGCGGTATGAACACTGAAGCTTTCTTT	CASSSRRGMNTEAFF
TRBV6-2/TRBV6-3	NA	TRBJ1-5	TGTGCCAGCAGCTCCCCCTCAGGGATTAGCAATCAGCCCCAGCATTTT	CASSSPSGISNQPQHF
TRBV19	NA	TRBJ1-2	TGTGCCAGTAGCCCCAAGGGGCCAGCTAACTATGGCTACACCTTC	CASSPKGPANYGYTF
TRBV6-1	NA	TRBJ1-5	TGTGCCAGCAGTGAATCGACCGGGGGGCGTCAGCCCCAGCATTTT	CASSESTGGRQPQHF
TRBV12-3/TRBV12-4	NA	TRBJ1-1	TGTGCCAGCAGTTATGGCGGGGGCACTGAAGCTTTCTTT	CASSYGGGTEAFF
TRBV5-1	NA	TRBJ1-3	TGCGCCAGCAGCTTGGCGGGGATTACTGGAAACACCATATATTTT	CASSLAGITGNTIYF
TRBV9	NA	TRBJ2-3	TGTGCCAGCAGCCTGGGGGGGGCTTGGACAGATACGCAGTATTTT	CASSLGGAWTDTQYF
TRBV20-1	NA	TRBJ2-5	TGCAGTGCCCAAGAGAGGGAGACCCAGTACTTC	CSAQERETQYF
TRBV27	NA	TRBJ1-2	TGTGCCAGCAAAGGAGGGTTCTATGGCTACACCTTC	CASKGGFYGYTF
TRBV6-1	NA	TRBJ1-1	TGTGCCAGCAGTGAGCCAGGGGTGAGCACTGAAGCTTTCTTT	CASSEPGVSTEAFF
TRBV27	NA	TRBJ1-5	TGTGCCAGCAGTTTATCCAGGGATCAGCCCCAGCATTTT	CASSLSRDQPQHF
TRBV6-1	TRBD1	TRBJ1-5	TGTGCCAGCAGTGTGGAGGAGGGGACAGGGTCTAATCAGCCCCAGCATTTT	CASSVEEGTGSNQPQHF
TRBV11-2	TRBD2	TRBJ2-3	TGTGCCAGCAGCTTCATAGCGGGGGTCAGCACAGATACGCAGTATTTT	CASSFIAGVSTDTQYF
TRBV19	TRBD1	TRBJ1-4	TGTGCCAGTAGTACTCAGACAGGGTTTAATGAAAAACTGTTTTTT	CASSTQTGFNEKLFF
TRBV5-3	TRBD1	TRBJ1-3	TGTGCCAGAAGCCTGACCCGGACAGGGGGTTCGAAGGGAAACACCATATATTTT	CARSLTRTGGSKGNTIYF
TRBV12-5	NA	TRBJ2-2	TGTGCTAGTGGTTTGGAGCCAGGGGTTGCCGGGGAGCTGTTTTTT	CASGLEPGVAGELFF
TRBV11-2	TRBD2	TRBJ2-2	TGTGCCAGCAGCCGAGGACTAGCGGGGGGGGCCGGGGAGCTGTTTTTT	CASSRGLAGGAGELFF